One and the same sample provided the 8 T cell receptor beta chains below, sequenced in a study of post-analysis software for immune sequencing data. Their specific antigens are unknown. General study results and limits: Patients carried roughly 5 TRBV segments more frequently than controls did, and TRBV5-6, TRBV5-1 and TRBV20-1 were among them.

Prepared TCR beta cDNA libraries contained unique molecular identifiers. A single record per CDR3 protein comes from TCRdb applying MiXCR to the PCR reads. The sample holds 500,000 to 600,000 distinct CDR3 sequences, about 44% seen once. Sequenced: blood. These receptors were collected from a girl aged 10 to 17 with multiple sclerosis.

The sample holds a few counts of this clonotype. The chain employs TRBV4-1 and TRBJ1-6; D remains ambiguous. The CDR3 is 16 residues long. Germline V gene data show CDR1 as MGHRA and CDR2 as YSYEKL. V lost 1 base, J lost 10 bases, and 17 bases lay in between. CDR3 loop: CASSQVIRRVNSPLHF. The CDR3 DNA follows: TGCGCCAGCAGCCAAGTGATCCGGCGAGTCAACTCACCCCTCCACTTT.

This clonotype was counted only a few times. This sequence joins TRBV5-1 and TRBJ2-1, with D possibly matching TRBD2 (7 bases). Per the germline V gene, CDR1 is SGHRS and CDR2 is YFSETQ. V was shortened by 0 bases and J by 5 bases, with 18 bases between the two germline ends. There are 17 residues in the CDR3. The CDR3 reads CASSLGWGGGPHNEQFF. The DNA for the CDR3 is TGCGCCAGCAGCTTGGGTTGGGGGGGCGGACCTCACAATGAGCAGTTCTTC.

The J gene is TRBJ2-7, the V gene TRBV29-1, with unresolved D. The CDR3 is made up of 11 amino acids. The germline V and J ends were trimmed by 7 bases and 6 bases, with 13 bases remaining between them. Germline values: CDR1 SQVTM, CDR2 ANQGSEA. The CDR3 loop is CSALGLSEQYF. As DNA, the CDR3 is TGCAGCGCCTTGGGTTTGAGCGAGCAGTACTTC.

The CDR3 here is CASSGYRAGGYTF. DNA for the CDR3: TGTGCCAGCAGCGGATACAGGGCTGGTGGCTACACCTTC. The chain links TRBV7-2 to TRBJ1-2; possibly TRBD1 for D (6 bases). The V and J ends lost 5 bases and 7 bases respectively, with 14 bases between them. From germline, CDR1 is SGHTA and CDR2 FQGNSA. This CDR3 region has 13 residues.

The chain uses TRBV5-1 and TRBJ2-2, with unresolved D. Trimming cost V 0 bases and J 0 bases, with 6 bases left between them. The CDR3 covers 15 residues. In germline, CDR1 is SGHRS, CDR2 YFSETQ. This CDR3 reads CASSLDGANTGELFF. The CDR3 nucleotides read TGCGCCAGCAGCTTGGACGGAGCGAACACCGGGGAGCTGTTTTTT.

The chain recombines TRBV5-5 with TRBJ2-6; D is unresolved. This CDR3 is built from 17 residues. Per the germline V gene, CDR1 is SGHKS and CDR2 is YYEKEE (reference sequence). V shed 2 bases and J shed 8 bases, with 20 bases lying between them. CDR3 sequence (DNA): TGTGCCAGCAGCTTAGGGCACGGAATGTATACGACCAACGTCCTGACTTTC. Amino acids: CASSLGHGMYTTNVLTF.

This chain joins TRBV12-3 or TRBV12-4 and TRBJ1-1, with D perhaps TRBD1 (6 bases). Trimming left V 7 bases short and J 3 bases short, with 18 bases between. The CDR3 has 15 residues. The CDR3, as DNA: TGTGCCAGCACCCGGGGCCGGCAGGGGTACACTGAAGCTTTCTTT. It specifies CASTRGRQGYTEAFF.

The chain joins TRBV12-3 or TRBV12-4 to TRBJ2-7, with D unclear. CDR3 length: 14 amino acids. V dropped 5 bases and J dropped 3 bases, with 14 bases sitting between them. The CDR3 DNA reads TGTGCCAGCAGTCTCTCGATTGGTAGCTACGAGCAGTACTTC. Translating it yields CASSLSIGSYEQYF.